This TCR beta chain was obtained from a study of blood T cell repertoires in COVID-19. About the research overall: Sample material is recorded as cDNA or gDNA derived from T cells, B-cell-depleted T cells, or PBMCs.

V trimming: 10 bases; J trimming: 12 bases; junction bases outside the gene matches: 18. The CDR3 covers 15 residues. Germline V CDR1 and CDR2: MDHEN, SYDVKM. How the authors handled the data: Nucleated cell counts were estimated from reference gene primer amplification. The data were produced by immunoSEQ multiplex PCR, yet TCRdb's version contains in-frame clones alone and is incomplete. D and trimming were read from the DNA, whereas the V and J calls and clone size are those reported in that table. Of about 240,000 clones in the sample, approximately 87% were seen once. The receptor comes from a man in his 60s with acute or convalescent COVID-19. The chain links TRBV28 to TRBJ2-3, with TRBD2 matching 11 bases. The source material was peripheral blood. The DNA of the CDR3 is TGTGCCACTTCGGGACAGCGACTAGCGGGACGTACTCAGTATTTT. It codes for CATSGQRLAGRTQYF. The variable domain in full, completed from reference TRBV28 and TRBJ2-3, reads DVKVTQSSRYLVKRTGEKVFLECVQDMDHENMFWYRQDPGLGLRLIYFSYDVKMKEKGDIPEGYSVSREKKERFSLILESASTNQTSMYLCATSGQRLAGRTQYFGPGTRLTVL.